The 13 T cell receptor beta chains below were found in one sample sequenced in a study of Ad26.COV2.S vaccination and SARS-CoV-2 variants. Clones were read by immunoSEQ multiplex PCR, and TCRdb kept only the in-frame ones, dropping some. The data show 350,000 to 500,000 clones, roughly 91% seen once. Treatment described: 19 received Ad26.COV2.S at low or high dose, single or two shots; about 5 received placebo; per-sample allocation not given. Specimens were obtained on day 63 following the first vaccine or placebo injection. The starting material was peripheral blood, obtained in a trial of Ad26.COV2.S vaccine versus placebo. Source of these receptors: a person aged 18-65 years who received the Ad26.COV2.S COVID-19 vaccine or a placebo.

The J gene is TRBJ2-1, the V gene TRBV2; no clear D. Germline-derived CDR1 and CDR2 are SNHLY and FYNNEI. The V end lost 5 bases, the J end lost 14 bases, and 22 bases lay between the germline ends. The CDR3 loop spans 14 amino acids. CDR3 in DNA: TGTGCCAGCAGTCTTTCCCCCTCGACCAAGGCGGAGTTCTTC. Translating gives CASSLSPSTKAEFF.

The chain combines TRBV25-1 with TRBJ1-5; the D is unclear. Germline loops: CDR1 MGHDK, CDR2 SYGVNS. There are 16 residues in the CDR3. V lost 5 bases, J lost 0 bases, and 14 bases lay in between. CDR3 in amino acids: CASSSAGSNSNQPQHF. CDR3 coding DNA: TGTGCCAGCAGTTCTGCAGGCTCAAATAGCAATCAGCCCCAGCATTTT.

The V call is TRBV5-8, the J call TRBJ1-2; a possible D gene is TRBD1 (5 bases). Per germline, CDR1 SGHTS and CDR2 YDEGEE. This CDR3 is 14 amino acids long. V was clipped by 0 bases and J by 8 bases, with 14 bases between them. CDR3 region: CASSLVGSQGGYTF. Written as DNA, the CDR3 is TGTGCCAGCAGCTTGGTTGGCAGTCAGGGCGGCTACACCTTC.

The genes are TRBV28 and TRBJ1-5; D is unclear. Germline-derived CDR1 and CDR2 are MDHEN and SYDVKM. Trimming shortened V by 3 bases and J by 1 base, and 10 bases separated the two germline ends. The CDR3 runs 15 residues. The CDR3 DNA reads as TGTGCCAGCAGTTTGATGTACCCGAGCAATCAGCCCCAGCATTTT. It encodes CASSLMYPSNQPQHF. The full variable domain, its missing parts supplied by reference TRBV28 and TRBJ1-5, is DVKVTQSSRYLVKRTGEKVFLECVQDMDHENMFWYRQDPGLGLRLIYFSYDVKMKEKGDIPEGYSVSREKKERFSLILESASTNQTSMYLCASSLMYPSNQPQHFGDGTRLSIL.

This rearrangement joins TRBV20-1 to TRBJ2-1; D remains ambiguous. With 6 bases removed from V and 8 bases from J, the gap between germline ends came to 8 bases. Per germline, CDR1 DFQATT and CDR2 SNEGSKA (reference sequence). The CDR3 runs 10 residues. The CDR3 reads CSASYDEQFF. CDR3 nucleotides: TGCAGTGCCTCCTATGATGAGCAGTTCTTC.

In this sample, this clone turned up once. CDR3 in amino acids: CATSKGSSYNEQFF. The CDR3 DNA is TGTGCCACCAGTAAGGGTAGCTCCTACAATGAGCAGTTCTTC. The V and J genes are TRBV24-1 and TRBJ2-1, with D hard to call. The CDR3 contains 14 residues. Per the germline V gene, CDR1 is KGHDR and CDR2 is SFDVKD. V shed 6 bases and J shed 0 bases, with 8 bases lying between them.

The chain combines TRBV24-1 with TRBJ2-1, with 8 bases matching TRBD1. V was clipped by 1 base and J by 5 bases; unmatched bases: 3. Germline V gene lookup returns CDR1 KGHDR and CDR2 SFDVKD. This CDR3 has 15 residues. This chain's CDR3 is CATSDFLDRDNEQFF. The CDR3 nucleotides read TGTGCCACCAGTGATTTTTTGGACAGGGACAATGAGCAGTTCTTC.

J is TRBJ2-2 and V is TRBV9; D may be TRBD2 (6 bases). From germline, CDR1 is SGDLS and CDR2 YYNGEE. This CDR3 region has 14 residues. Trimming removed 3 bases at V and 2 bases at J, with 8 bases between. The CDR3 sequence: CASSAAGNTGELFF. The CDR3 DNA reads TGTGCCAGCAGCGCGGCGGGAAACACCGGGGAGCTGTTTTTT.

The chain links TRBV7-3 to TRBJ2-5; 8 bases are a match to TRBD1. V lost 4 bases to trimming and J lost 3 bases; unmatched junction nucleotides: 4. Germline-derived CDR1 and CDR2 are SGHTA and FQGTGA. The CDR3 runs to 14 residues. The chain's CDR3 is CASSSTGVEETQYF. The CDR3, as DNA: TGTGCCAGCAGCTCGACAGGGGTCGAAGAGACCCAGTACTTC. Full variable domain (remainder filled in from reference TRBV7-3 and TRBJ2-5): GAGVSQTPSNKVTEKGKYVELRCDPISGHTALYWYRQSLGQGPEFLIYFQGTGAADDSGLPNDRFFAVRPEGSVSTLKIQRTERGDSAVYLCASSSTGVEETQYFGPGTRLLVL.

The CDR3 loop is CASSRDPYEQYF. CDR3 coding DNA: TGTGCCAGCAGTCGAGACCCCTACGAGCAGTACTTC. V is TRBV6-5 and J is TRBJ2-7; no definite D call. Between the trimmed V and J ends, which lost 5 bases and 2 bases, there was a span of 7 bases. This CDR3 contains 12 residues. From germline, CDR1 is MNHEY and CDR2 SVGAGI.

The chain links TRBV7-6 to TRBJ2-6; the D is unclear. CDR3 length equals 14 residues. Germline V gene data show CDR1 as SGHVS and CDR2 as FNYEAQ. V lost 3 bases and J 3 bases, leaving 6 bases between the germline ends. CDR3 nucleotides: TGTGCCAGCAGCTTGGTATATGGGGCCAACGTCCTGACTTTC. Amino acids: CASSLVYGANVLTF.

The rearrangement joins TRBV18 to TRBJ2-2; perhaps TRBD2 as D (6 bases). The CDR3 is 18 residues long. Germline assignment: CDR1 KGHSH and CDR2 LQKENI. V shed 1 base and J shed 0 bases, with 15 bases lying between them. CDR3 sequence (DNA): TGTGCCAGCTCACCACTGGGACTGGTAGCGGCGAACACCGGGGAGCTGTTTTTT. This translates into CASSPLGLVAANTGELFF. Full variable domain (remainder filled in from reference TRBV18 and TRBJ2-2): NAGVMQNPRHLVRRRGQEARLRCSPMKGHSHVYWYRQLPEEGLKFMVYLQKENIIDESGMPKERFSAEFPKEGPSILRIQQVVRGDSAAYFCASSPLGLVAANTGELFFGEGSRLTVL.

The DNA for the CDR3 is TGTGCCACCAGCTCCATAGGGAGGGGTCCCGGCTACACCTTC. Its translation is CATSSIGRGPGYTF. The chain carries TRBV15 and TRBJ1-2; D is perhaps TRBD1 (5 bases). The CDR3 runs to 14 residues. Germline V lookup: CDR1 LNHNV, CDR2 YYDKDF (reference sequence). The V and J ends lost 5 bases and 8 bases respectively, with 18 bases between them.